The clone carrying this T cell receptor beta chain was detected a few times. The data stem from a study of blood T cell repertoires in COVID-19. Turning to the study itself: Sites across the United States, Italy and Spain contributed samples from acute and convalescent COVID-19. T cells, B-cell-depleted T cells, or PBMCs supplied cDNA or gDNA.

This CDR3 region has 17 residues. The trim removed 0 bases at V and 5 bases at J, leaving 12 bases unmatched. The germline V gene has CDR1 SEHNR and CDR2 FQNEAQ (reference sequence). The authors' processing: Reference gene primer amplification gave estimated nucleated cell counts. The table came from immunoSEQ multiplex PCR; TCRdb's copy has only in-frame clones and leaves some out. V and J calls and clone size are given by that table; D and trimming were obtained from the DNA. The sample lists some 200,000 clones; roughly 90% were seen once. Seattle's enrolled individuals joined amid active infection and were then monitored longitudinally.

The J gene is TRBJ1-2, the V gene TRBV7-9, with 7 bases lining up with TRBD1. This clonotype was sampled from a man between 50 and 59 years old with COVID-19, enrolled during active disease. Specimen: peripheral blood. DNA of the CDR3: TGTGCCAGCAGCTTAGCGACGGGACAGCCGGGAGTTTATGGCTACACCTTC. Translation: CASSLATGQPGVYGYTF.